The next 19 T cell receptor beta chains were all read from a single sample in a study of graft-versus-host responses after intestinal transplantation (dated by TCRdb to the early 2020s). Library method: the immunoSEQ multiplex PCR assay. This is the immuneACCESS table as TCRdb keeps it, with only in-frame sequences that have V and J called. A part of the clones is gone; compared with another copy, unresolved V genes explain less than half, and the rest is unexplained. Present in this sample are roughly 99,000 clones, around 93% of which were seen just once. The ten largest clones take up about 0.062% of the sample. Antigen specificity for these receptors is unknown. In light of the paper, this sample's time point label describes: cells obtained before transplantation from donor or recipient. Specimen: unstimulated CD8+ T cells sorted from spleen or lymph node cells, collected before transplant. The receptors were gathered from a human donor who was the organ donor for an intestinal transplant.

The rearrangement links TRBV29-1 to TRBJ2-5; possibly TRBD2 for D (5 bases). The CDR3 covers 14 residues. Per germline, CDR1 SQVTM and CDR2 ANQGSEA. The germline V and J ends were trimmed by 6 bases and 0 bases, with 14 bases remaining between them. The CDR3 here is CSVREYSDQETQYF. The CDR3 DNA is TGCAGCGTAAGAGAATATAGCGACCAAGAGACCCAGTACTTC.

The chain recombines TRBV27 with TRBJ2-1; D is perhaps TRBD2 (6 bases). The CDR3 totals 15 residues. Germline V CDR1 and CDR2: MNHEY, SMNVEV (reference sequence). CDR3 region: CNRLIAVGLYNEQFF. The CDR3 DNA follows: TGTAACCGGTTAATAGCGGTTGGGCTCTACAATGAGCAGTTCTTC.

As for this clone: Mismatch with germline at one junction end may stem from a read error. This chain joins TRBV11-2 and TRBJ1-2; D is unclear. The CDR3 spans 12 residues. Germline V gene data show CDR1 as SGHAT and CDR2 as FQNNGV. This CDR3 reads CASSLDYVGYTF. For the CDR3, the DNA is TGTGCCAGCAGCCTAGATTATGTTGGCTACACCTTC.

V gene TRBV30 combines with J gene TRBJ2-1; 13 bases are a match to TRBD2. Germline V lookup: CDR1 GTSNPN, CDR2 SVGIG (reference sequence). The CDR3 has 18 residues. V gave up 2 bases and J gave up 8 bases; unmatched junction bases: 15. CDR3 DNA sequence: TGTGCCTGGAGTCTTACATACAGACTAGCGGGAGGTGGGTATGAGCAGTTCTTC. This translates into CAWSLTYRLAGGGYEQFF.

This clone was found once. The chain carries TRBV14 and TRBJ2-3; D is ambiguous. Germline V gives CDR1 SGHDN, CDR2 FVKESK. Trimming stripped 1 base from V and 1 base from J, with 6 bases between. The CDR3 spans 14 residues. CDR3 loop: CASSQVGGTDTQYF. CDR3 nucleotides: TGTGCCAGCAGCCAAGTCGGAGGCACAGATACGCAGTATTTT.

The chain carries TRBV30 and TRBJ2-1; 9 nucleotides agree with TRBD2. The CDR3 extends over 13 amino acids. Losses at the gene ends were 4 bases for V and 6 bases for J; bases not matched to a gene: 4. CDR1 GTSNPN and CDR2 SVGIG come from the germline V gene (reference sequence). This CDR3 reads CAWMLAGFNEQFF. CDR3 sequence (DNA): TGTGCCTGGATGCTAGCGGGGTTCAATGAGCAGTTCTTC.

This sequence joins TRBV2 and TRBJ2-2; D perhaps matches TRBD2 (6 bases). CDR1 and CDR2 from the germline V gene are SNHLY and FYNNEI. V was clipped by 8 bases and J by 1 base, with 14 bases between them. This CDR3 has 15 residues. The CDR3 is CASGVNSGNTGELFF. Here the CDR3 DNA reads TGTGCCAGCGGGGTCAATAGCGGGAACACCGGGGAGCTGTTTTTT.

The J gene is TRBJ1-2, the V gene TRBV29-1; D possibly corresponds to TRBD1 (6 bases). The CDR3 loop spans 14 amino acids. Looked up from germline, CDR1 is SQVTM and CDR2 is ANQGSEA. Trimming removed 6 bases at V and 6 bases at J, with 20 bases between. CDR3 residues: CSVVGGAMGNGYTF. The CDR3 DNA sequence: TGCAGCGTCGTGGGGGGGGCTATGGGGAATGGCTACACCTTC.

This rearrangement joins TRBV9 to TRBJ2-2; 9 bases match TRBD1. The CDR3 contains 17 residues. Unmatched junction bases numbered 8, after V lost 4 bases and J lost 1 base. Germline loops: CDR1 SGDLS, CDR2 YYNGEE. This CDR3 reads CASSHPGTGRNTGELFF. In nucleotides, the CDR3 is TGTGCCAGCAGCCACCCCGGGACAGGGAGGAACACCGGGGAGCTGTTTTTT.

The chain is built from TRBV6-1 and TRBJ2-7; 8 bases are shared with TRBD1. V shed 8 bases, J shed 3 bases, and the junction held 9 bases outside the gene matches. The CDR3 is 14 amino acids. Germline CDR1 MNHNS, CDR2 SASEGT. CDR3: CASRIGTGYYEQYF. CDR3 coding DNA: TGTGCCAGCCGAATCGGGACAGGCTACTACGAGCAGTACTTC.

The rearrangement joins TRBV19 to TRBJ1-1, with 7 bases that match TRBD1. The germline CDR1 and CDR2 sequences are LNHDA and SQIVND (reference sequence). The CDR3 has 17 residues. With 6 bases clipped from V and 0 bases from J, the junction kept 13 bases outside the gene matches. The CDR3 reads CASSPMGTEPLNTEAFF. As DNA, the CDR3 is TGTGCCAGTAGCCCCATGGGGACAGAGCCCTTGAACACTGAAGCTTTCTTT.

CDR3 coding DNA: TGTGCCAGCAGTCCCCGGACTGAATCCCACGAGCAGTACTTC. Translating it yields CASSPRTESHEQYF. V gene TRBV27 combines with J gene TRBJ2-7; D may be TRBD2 (5 bases). Germline V lookup: CDR1 MNHEY, CDR2 SMNVEV (reference sequence). The CDR3 is 14 amino acids. V lost 5 bases, J lost 5 bases, and 16 bases lay in between.

For the CDR3, the DNA is TGCGCCAGCAGCTGGGACAGGGGGGTCACTGAAGCTTTCTTT. It is translated as CASSWDRGVTEAFF. The V gene is TRBV5-1, the J gene TRBJ1-1; the match to TRBD1 covers 11 bases. The CDR3 extends over 14 amino acids. Germline V gene lookup returns CDR1 SGHRS and CDR2 YFSETQ. Trimming at V came to 3 bases and at J to 4 bases, leaving 2 bases not matched to a gene.

The chain is built from TRBV9 and TRBJ1-2; tentatively, D is TRBD1 (5 bases). With 0 bases removed from V and 14 bases from J, the gap between germline ends came to 23 bases. The CDR3 runs 15 residues. CDR1 and CDR2 from the germline V gene are SGDLS and YYNGEE. This CDR3 reads CASSVAGRAPSRGTF. DNA for the CDR3: TGTGCCAGCAGCGTAGCCGGAAGAGCCCCTAGTCGGGGGACCTTC.

The table lists this clone with a count of one. This rearrangement joins TRBV28 to TRBJ2-3; D ambiguous. This CDR3 spans 16 amino acids. V gave up 5 bases and J gave up 4 bases, with 19 bases separating them. Germline V lookup: CDR1 MDHEN, CDR2 SYDVKM. In DNA form, the CDR3 reads TGTGCCAGCAGTCTCCGGGTCCTCTTTGTCGCAGATACGCAGTATTTT. Amino acids: CASSLRVLFVADTQYF.

This chain connects TRBV27 to TRBJ1-5; D unclear. Germline V gene lookup returns CDR1 MNHEY and CDR2 SMNVEV (reference sequence). Trimming removed 8 bases at V and 9 bases at J, with 17 bases between. The CDR3 consists of 13 residues. CDR3 sequence (DNA): TGTGCCAGCTCCGGTGGAGGATTATGGCCCCAGCATTTT. Protein product: CASSGGGLWPQHF.

The rearrangement joins TRBV28 to TRBJ2-1; 12 bases match TRBD2. The V gene end was trimmed by 6 bases and the J gene end by 2 bases; junction bases not matched to a gene: 14. The CDR3 has 19 residues. Germline loops: CDR1 MDHEN, CDR2 SYDVKM. The CDR3, as DNA: TGTGCCAGCAGGGAGACTAGCGGGAGTTTCGGAGGGACCTACAATGAGCAGTTCTTC. This encodes CASRETSGSFGGTYNEQFF. Full variable domain (rest looked up from reference TRBV28 and TRBJ2-1): DVKVTQSSRYLVKRTGEKVFLECVQDMDHENMFWYRQDPGLGLRLIYFSYDVKMKEKGDIPEGYSVSREKKERFSLILESASTNQTSMYLCASRETSGSFGGTYNEQFFGPGTRLTVL.

The V gene is TRBV19, the J gene TRBJ1-1; 9 nucleotides align to TRBD1. Germline-derived CDR1 and CDR2 are LNHDA and SQIVND (reference sequence). The CDR3 loop spans 16 amino acids. V trimming: 4 bases; J trimming: 0 bases; junction bases outside the gene matches: 6. The CDR3 DNA reads TGTGCCAGTAGTACCAGACAGGGGGGCATGAACACTGAAGCTTTCTTT. Protein sequence: CASSTRQGGMNTEAFF.

The chain employs TRBV4-1 and TRBJ1-2, with D possibly TRBD1 on 6 matching bases. Germline V gives CDR1 MGHRA, CDR2 YSYEKL. The CDR3 is made up of 13 amino acids. V shed 4 bases and J shed 7 bases, with 13 bases lying between them. The CDR3 region is CASSRGRGIGYTF. Written as DNA, the CDR3 is TGCGCCAGCAGCCGAGGCAGGGGCATTGGCTACACCTTC.